These 6 T cell receptor beta chains share one sample of origin, sequenced in a study of OX40 agonist ivuxolimab in advanced cancers. This table comes from immunoSEQ multiplex PCR, and its TCRdb copy is limited to in-frame clones, with some not included. Among some 60,000 clones, more than 70% were seen once, and the ten largest hold 5% to 5.5%. Sequencing used CD4+ or CD8+ T cells sorted from blood, obtained in a trial of the OX40 agonist ivuxolimab. The receptor source for this set is an adult with an advanced solid tumor such as melanoma, head and neck, liver or kidney cancer.

The rearrangement uses TRBV6-1 and TRBJ2-7; a possible D gene is TRBD2 (5 bases). Germline assignment: CDR1 MNHNS and CDR2 SASEGT. The CDR3 is 14 residues long. Between the trimmed V and J ends, which lost 4 bases and 1 base, there was a span of 11 bases. The CDR3 here is CASSGRTGSYEQYF. The CDR3 DNA reads as TGTGCCAGCAGTGGGAGGACGGGATCCTACGAGCAGTACTTC.

This clone has a single count. The chain joins TRBV5-1 to TRBJ2-6; 11 bases match TRBD2. Germline V gene data show CDR1 as SGHRS and CDR2 as YFSETQ. Trimming took 2 bases from V and 0 from J; bases not matched to a gene: 4. The length of the CDR3 is 18 residues. CDR3 in DNA: TGCGCCAGCAGCTTAAGTAGCGGGAGGGCCTCTGGGGCCAACGTCCTGACTTTC. It is translated as CASSLSSGRASGANVLTF.

The rearrangement links TRBV5-8 to TRBJ2-7; D ambiguous. V was trimmed by 0 bases and J by 1 base, leaving 17 bases between them. Germline CDR1 and CDR2: SGHTS and YDEGEE. This CDR3 region has 17 residues. The CDR3 loop reads CASSLEVVTTTSYEQYF. CDR3 in DNA: TGTGCCAGCAGCTTGGAGGTGGTAACAACTACTTCCTACGAGCAGTACTTC.

The rearrangement uses TRBV5-1 and TRBJ2-1, with unresolved D. Trimming took off 1 base at V and 13 bases at J, with 12 bases between the two ends. This CDR3 spans 12 amino acids. The germline V gene encodes CDR1 SGHRS and CDR2 YFSETQ. CDR3 nucleotide sequence: TGCGCCAGCAGCTTGCCGGAACTCCATCAGTTCTTC. It codes for CASSLPELHQFF.

The chain carries TRBV5-1 and TRBJ2-7, with D perhaps being TRBD1 or TRBD2 (6 bases each). Germline assignment: CDR1 SGHRS and CDR2 YFSETQ. Trimming removed 4 bases from V and 3 bases from J, with 14 bases in between. The CDR3 sequence is 14 residues long. CDR3 region: CASSPGASGYEQYF. The DNA for the CDR3 is TGCGCCAGCAGCCCGGGGGCCAGCGGCTACGAGCAGTACTTC.

The chain uses TRBV2 and TRBJ1-4; D might be TRBD1 (6 bases). Germline V gives CDR1 SNHLY, CDR2 FYNNEI. Trimming removed 4 bases at V and 8 bases at J, with 11 bases between. The CDR3 runs 13 residues. This CDR3 reads CASSGEGVEKLFF. CDR3 sequence (DNA): TGTGCCAGCAGTGGAGAGGGGGTAGAAAAACTGTTTTTT.